Sequencing of this T cell receptor beta chain was carried out in a study of T cell responses to AZD1222 COVID-19 vaccine. Study-level results: Clonal diversity was possibly underestimated; the donors were predominantly white British and more often female. The span of vaccine-associated CD4 TCRs extended across spike, with dominance at 160-218 and 743-854.

Comment on this clone: Antigen: not known.

The assay was immunoSEQ multiplex PCR, and TCRdb's table has in-frame clones only and misses some. The data show roughly 67,000 clones, around 89% seen once. Germline CDR1 is MDHEN and CDR2 is SYDVKM. The V and J ends lost 7 bases and 0 bases, in that order; junction bases with no gene match: 10. This CDR3 spans 17 amino acids. The sequencing used peripheral blood, collected 28 days after the second AZD1222 dose. This receptor was obtained from an adult who received the AZD1222 COVID-19 vaccine. The chain links TRBV28 to TRBJ1-5, with 9 bases lining up with TRBD1. DNA of the CDR3: TGTGCCAGCACCTGGGGGACAGGGATTGGTAGCAATCAGCCCCAGCATTTT. Translation gives CASTWGTGIGSNQPQHF.